Each of the 8 T cell receptor beta chains below was sequenced from the same sample in a study of blood T cell repertoires in COVID-19. Using immunoSEQ multiplex PCR, the repertoire was profiled, and TCRdb retains in-frame clones only, with some absent. The data contain approximately 480,000 clones, around 87% of them singletons. Sequencing was carried out using PBMCs or T cells enriched from blood (not recorded which). Receptor source: a young woman who had recovered from COVID-19.

The V and J genes are TRBV12-3 or TRBV12-4 and TRBJ1-3, with D unresolved. CDR3 length equals 12 residues. Between the trimmed V and J ends, which lost 7 bases and 4 bases, there was a span of 8 bases. The CDR3, as DNA: TGTGCCAGCACCCCGTTCGGAAACACCATATATTTT. It codes for CASTPFGNTIYF.

The chain carries TRBV6-6 and TRBJ1-5; D gene unclear. The V gene's germline CDR1 is MNHNY and CDR2 SVGAGI (reference sequence). This CDR3 has 15 residues. Trimming took 2 bases from V and 7 from J, leaving 15 bases between them. CDR3 nucleotides: TGTGCCAGCAGTTACCGATTATCAGGCCTCCAGCCCCAGCATTTT. Protein sequence: CASSYRLSGLQPQHF.

This chain uses TRBV7-2 with TRBJ1-5; maybe TRBD1 (5 bases). Germline CDR1 reads SGHTA; CDR2 reads FQGNSA. The germline V and J ends were trimmed by 7 bases and 2 bases, with 15 bases remaining between them. This CDR3 is built from 15 residues. The chain's CDR3 is CASTLDRGGNQPQHF. In DNA, the CDR3 is TGTGCCAGCACCCTAGATCGGGGGGGCAATCAGCCCCAGCATTTT.

Comment on this clone: Germline is not matched at one junction end, which may reflect a read error. The chain uses TRBV6-4 and TRBJ1-5; 8 bases are shared with TRBD1. From germline, CDR1 is MRHNA and CDR2 SNTAGT. The CDR3 runs to 9 residues. CDR3 nucleotide sequence: TGTGCCAGCCTGTGGGACAGGCTTTTT. Its translation: CASLWDRLF.

The V and J genes are TRBV5-6 and TRBJ2-1; D is perhaps TRBD1 (6 bases). This CDR3 comprises 13 residues. Germline V gene data show CDR1 as SGHDT and CDR2 as YYEEEE. The germline V and J ends were trimmed by 3 bases and 9 bases, with 13 bases remaining between them. CDR3 DNA sequence: TGTGCCAGCAGCTCCCCAGGGGTCAGTGAGCAGTTCTTC. This sequence encodes CASSSPGVSEQFF. The whole variable domain, remainder taken from reference TRBV5-6 and TRBJ2-1, is DAGVTQSPTHLIKTRGQQVTLRCSPKSGHDTVSWYQQALGQGPQFIFQYYEEEERQRGNFPDRFSGHQFPNYSSELNVNALLLGDSALYLCASSSPGVSEQFFGPGTRLTVL.

The genes are TRBV6-2 or TRBV6-3 and TRBJ1-4; D gene unclear. Germline CDR1 is MNHEY and CDR2 is SVGEGT. The CDR3 consists of 12 residues. Trimming removed 6 bases from V and 7 bases from J, with 9 bases in between. The CDR3 DNA sequence: TGTGCCAGCAGCACGGGAGGTGAAAAACTGTTTTTT. It specifies CASSTGGEKLFF.

This chain joins TRBV14 and TRBJ2-3; the D is unclear. This CDR3 is 14 amino acids long. Per germline, CDR1 SGHDN and CDR2 FVKESK. The germline V and J ends were trimmed by 3 bases and 0 bases, with 7 bases remaining between them. The CDR3 nucleotides are TGTGCCAGCAGCCAGGGCACGAGCACAGATACGCAGTATTTT. Protein: CASSQGTSTDTQYF.

The rearrangement joins TRBV7-9 to TRBJ2-3; maybe TRBD2 (6 bases). V gave up 3 bases and J gave up 2 bases, with 18 bases separating them. The CDR3 length is 17 residues. The germline V gene encodes CDR1 SEHNR and CDR2 FQNEAQ (reference sequence). Here the CDR3 reads CASSLGYRDLSTDTQYF. DNA of the CDR3: TGTGCCAGCAGCTTGGGTTATCGGGACTTATCCACAGATACGCAGTATTTT.